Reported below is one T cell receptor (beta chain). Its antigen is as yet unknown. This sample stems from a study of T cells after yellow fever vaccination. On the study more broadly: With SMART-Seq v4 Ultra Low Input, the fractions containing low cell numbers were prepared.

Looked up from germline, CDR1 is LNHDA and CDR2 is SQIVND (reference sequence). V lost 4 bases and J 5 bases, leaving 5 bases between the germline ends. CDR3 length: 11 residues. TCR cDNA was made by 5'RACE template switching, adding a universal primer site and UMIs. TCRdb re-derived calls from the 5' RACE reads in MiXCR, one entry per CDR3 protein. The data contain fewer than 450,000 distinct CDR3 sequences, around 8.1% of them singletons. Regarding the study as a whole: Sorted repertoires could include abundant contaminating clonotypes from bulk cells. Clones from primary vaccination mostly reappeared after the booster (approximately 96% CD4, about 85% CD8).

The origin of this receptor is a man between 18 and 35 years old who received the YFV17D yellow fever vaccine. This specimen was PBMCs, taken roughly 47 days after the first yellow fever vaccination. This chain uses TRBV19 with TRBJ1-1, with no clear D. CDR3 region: CASSTRTEAFF. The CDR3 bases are TGTGCCAGTAGTACACGAACTGAAGCTTTCTTT.